This T cell receptor beta chain was found in a study of beta chain features in type 1 diabetes. Study-wide points: PCR might pick shorter templates more often, in the same way for patients and controls. Type 1 diabetes patients showed a moderate but significant shortening of TCRB CDR3s in all four CD4+ subsets. Reduced insertions and increased deletions marked VDJ junctions in type 1 diabetes patients.

Reverse transcription of all isolated RNA meant that expressed TCRB transcripts were sequenced. Produced via immunoSEQ multiplex PCR; TCRdb's table is partial and in-frame only. The sample records about 340,000 clones, about 13% being singletons. This clone came up a few times. Its target is unknown. The trim removed 11 bases at V and 2 bases at J, leaving 10 bases unmatched. Germline V lookup: CDR1 SGHAT, CDR2 FQNNGV. The CDR3 consists of 14 residues. This chain uses TRBV11-2 with TRBJ2-5, with 8 bases aligning to TRBD2. Sequencing used naive CD4+ T cells from blood. The clonotype was recovered from a young woman with type 1 diabetes. CDR3 sequence reads: CASTFTSGQETQYF. The CDR3 region has the DNA TGTGCCTCCACCTTTACTAGCGGACAAGAGACCCAGTACTTC.